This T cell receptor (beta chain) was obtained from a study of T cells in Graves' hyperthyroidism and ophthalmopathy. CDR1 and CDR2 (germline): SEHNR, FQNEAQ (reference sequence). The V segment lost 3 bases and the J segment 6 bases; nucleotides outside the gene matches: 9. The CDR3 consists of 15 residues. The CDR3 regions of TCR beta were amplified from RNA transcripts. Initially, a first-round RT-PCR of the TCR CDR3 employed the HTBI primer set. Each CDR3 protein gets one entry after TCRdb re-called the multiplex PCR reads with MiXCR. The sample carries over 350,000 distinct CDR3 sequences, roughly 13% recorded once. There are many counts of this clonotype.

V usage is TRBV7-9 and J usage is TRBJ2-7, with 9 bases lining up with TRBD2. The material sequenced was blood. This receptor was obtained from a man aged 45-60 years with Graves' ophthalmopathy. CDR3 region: CASSLAGTSYGEQYF. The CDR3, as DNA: TGTGCCAGCAGCTTGGCCGGGACTAGCTATGGCGAGCAGTACTTC.